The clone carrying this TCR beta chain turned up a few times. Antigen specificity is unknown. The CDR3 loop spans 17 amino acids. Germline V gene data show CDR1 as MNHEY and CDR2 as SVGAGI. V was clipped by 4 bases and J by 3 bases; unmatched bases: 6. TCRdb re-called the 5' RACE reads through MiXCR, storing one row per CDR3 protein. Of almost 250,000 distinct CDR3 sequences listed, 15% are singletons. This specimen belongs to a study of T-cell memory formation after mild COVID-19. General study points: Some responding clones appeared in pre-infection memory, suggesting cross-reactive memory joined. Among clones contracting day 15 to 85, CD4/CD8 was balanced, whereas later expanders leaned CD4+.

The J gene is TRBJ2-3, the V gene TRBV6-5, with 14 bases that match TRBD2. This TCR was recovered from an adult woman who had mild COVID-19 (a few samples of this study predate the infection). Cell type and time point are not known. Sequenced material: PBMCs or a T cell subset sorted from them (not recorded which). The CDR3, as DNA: TGTGCCAGCAGTTCACCTTGGACTAGCGGGGGGACAGATACGCAGTATTTT. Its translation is CASSSPWTSGGTDTQYF.